The source of this T cell receptor beta chain is a study of PD-1 blockade in classical Hodgkin lymphoma. About the study: Each patient was given nivolumab 3 mg/kg through a vein every 2 weeks.

Only in-frame clones appear in the TCRdb table, and some are missing; sequencing was by immunoSEQ multiplex PCR. Among about 34,000 clones listed, approximately 82% were seen once. Remarks on this clone: Its antigen remains unidentified.

Study outcomes and limitations: Whatever underlies the repertoire differences (possibly disease activity or prior therapy) remains undefined.

The patients all showed relapse after autologous stem cell transplantation, while their brentuximab vedotin exposure varied. From germline, CDR1 is ENHRY and CDR2 SYGVKD. The CDR3 sequence is 16 residues long. J lost 4 bases, V lost 4 bases, and 6 bases had no gene match. This sequence originates from a human donor with classical Hodgkin lymphoma. Sample: peripheral blood mononuclear cells (PBMCs), taken before the second cycle of nivolumab. The gene calls are TRBV10-3 and TRBJ2-2, with 10 bases matching TRBD2. CDR3 sequence reads: CAISATSGEPTGELFF. The CDR3 DNA reads TGTGCCATCAGTGCTACTAGCGGGGAACCCACCGGGGAGCTGTTTTTT.